This T cell receptor (beta chain) was sequenced for a study of Graves' ophthalmopathy and Graves' hyperthyroidism. Germline V gene sequence: CDR1 MNHEY, CDR2 SMNVEV (reference sequence). The CDR3 loop spans 16 amino acids. Unmatched junction bases numbered 13, after V lost 10 bases and J lost 4 bases. Transcripts of RNA were the source for amplifying TCR beta CDR3 regions. HTBI-primed RT-PCR formed the first round, and a multiplex PCR formed the second. From the multiplex PCR reads, TCRdb called clonotypes with MiXCR, one entry per CDR3 protein. The sample consists of roughly 480,000 distinct CDR3 sequences, about an eighth of them appearing once.

This sequence was found in a woman aged 25 to 39 with Graves' ophthalmopathy. The sequencing input was blood. The chain is built from TRBV27 and TRBJ2-2; 9 bases line up with TRBD2. In DNA form, the CDR3 reads TGTGCCACCAGGCATTCGACTAGCGGAACCACCGGGGAGCTGTTTTTT. Translated: CATRHSTSGTTGELFF.